This entry lists 3 T cell receptor beta chains sequenced from one sample in a study of blood T cell repertoires in COVID-19 (TCRdb year 2020). Library construction relied on the immunoSEQ multiplex PCR assay. TCRdb's version of the immuneACCESS table is confined to in-frame rearrangements and falls short of the full clone set. An unresolved V gene accounts for under half of the shortfall where checked; the remainder is of unknown origin. For this sample there are about 100,000 clones; roughly 84% appear just once. The top ten hold 6.5% to 8% of the sample. Sequenced material: peripheral blood. These TCRs come from a man aged 30 to 45 in a cohort sampled during active COVID-19.

The chain is built from TRBV7-8 and TRBJ1-6; D is perhaps TRBD1 (6 bases). Trimming cost V 6 bases and J 4 bases, with 16 bases left between them. Germline V gene sequence: CDR1 SGHVS, CDR2 FQNEAQ. CDR3 size: 16 residues. In nucleotides, the CDR3 is TGTGCCAGCAGGCCCGGGACATCGCTATATAATTCACCCCTCCACTTT. This encodes CASRPGTSLYNSPLHF.

This chain connects TRBV19 to TRBJ2-4, with 7 positions matching TRBD2. The CDR3 is 15 amino acids. Germline V gene data show CDR1 as LNHDA and CDR2 as SQIVND (reference sequence). V gave up 3 bases and J gave up 4 bases; unmatched junction bases: 6. DNA of the CDR3: TGTGCCAGTAGTATTGGGGAGGGACTGAAAAACATTCAGTACTTC. Translating gives CASSIGEGLKNIQYF.

The chain employs TRBV5-1 and TRBJ1-6, with 8 bases that match TRBD1. The CDR3 totals 14 residues. The germline CDR1 and CDR2 sequences are SGHRS and YFSETQ. V shed 4 bases and J 13 bases; nucleotides not matched to a gene: 10. The CDR3 DNA reads TGCGCCAGCAGCCTCCAGGGGGCAAATCGCCCCCTCCACTTT. Translated: CASSLQGANRPLHF.